A selection of T cell receptor beta chains follows, all from one sample in a study of T cells in Graves' hyperthyroidism and ophthalmopathy. MiXCR was run by TCRdb on the multiplex PCR reads, yielding one entry per CDR3 protein. The sample lists 310,000 or so distinct CDR3 sequences, 15% to 20% occurring once. Sequencing input: blood. The source is a woman aged 60-75 years with Graves' ophthalmopathy. The CDR3 runs from the conserved cysteine through the conserved F or W. The order of the fields is D gene, V gene, clone size, J gene, CDR3 protein, CDR3 DNA. The D gene is left open where the match is weak. The size entry is marked missing in some rows and otherwise reads once, few, many or a size class.

d_gene: NA
v_gene: TRBV5-5
abundance: NA
j_gene: TRBJ1-5
CDR3aa: CASSRDGEGSYQPQHF
CDR3nt: TGTGCCAGCAGCCGCGATGGGGAAGGGTCCTATCAGCCCCAGCATTTT

d_gene: NA
v_gene: TRBV4-3
abundance: few
j_gene: TRBJ2-7
CDR3aa: CASSRGTLAGEQYF
CDR3nt: TGCGCCAGCAGCCGCGGGACTCTCGCGGGGGAGCAGTACTTC

d_gene: NA
v_gene: TRBV7-2
abundance: many
j_gene: TRBJ1-1
CDR3aa: CASTQGARTEAFF
CDR3nt: TGTGCCAGCACCCAAGGGGCCCGGACTGAAGCTTTCTTT

d_gene: TRBD1
v_gene: TRBV6-6
abundance: many
j_gene: TRBJ2-7
CDR3aa: CASSYSYSGTGAYEQYF
CDR3nt: TGTGCCAGCAGTTACTCGTATAGTGGGACAGGGGCCTACGAGCAGTACTTC

d_gene: TRBD2
v_gene: TRBV7-2
abundance: many
j_gene: TRBJ2-1
CDR3aa: CASRPLGTSDEQFF
CDR3nt: TGTGCCAGCCGACCCCTTGGGACTAGTGATGAGCAGTTCTTC

d_gene: NA
v_gene: TRBV12-5
abundance: many
j_gene: TRBJ2-1
CDR3aa: CASWGKSYNEQFF
CDR3nt: TGTGCTAGCTGGGGGAAATCCTACAATGAGCAGTTCTTC

d_gene: NA
v_gene: TRBV12-3/TRBV12-4
abundance: many
j_gene: TRBJ1-2
CDR3aa: CASSLFGEYGYTF
CDR3nt: TGTGCCAGCAGTTTATTTGGGGAGTATGGCTACACCTTC

d_gene: TRBD1
v_gene: TRBV7-9
abundance: many
j_gene: TRBJ1-2
CDR3aa: CASSLRGPSYGYTF
CDR3nt: TGTGCCAGCAGCTTAAGGGGGCCCTCCTATGGCTACACCTTC

d_gene: NA
v_gene: TRBV12-3/TRBV12-4
abundance: many
j_gene: TRBJ1-3
CDR3aa: CASSQAGGGNTIYF
CDR3nt: TGTGCCAGCAGCCAGGCAGGAGGTGGTAACACCATATATTTT

d_gene: TRBD1
v_gene: TRBV10-3
abundance: many
j_gene: TRBJ2-5
CDR3aa: CAISPGQTQETQYF
CDR3nt: TGTGCCATCAGCCCGGGACAGACGCAAGAGACCCAGTACTTC

d_gene: NA
v_gene: TRBV5-1
abundance: few
j_gene: TRBJ2-5
CDR3aa: CASSLAAIVQETQYF
CDR3nt: TGCGCCAGCAGCTTGGCCGCGATTGTTCAAGAGACCCAGTACTTC

d_gene: NA
v_gene: TRBV6-1
abundance: few
j_gene: TRBJ2-7
CDR3aa: CASSPEGGTYYEQYF
CDR3nt: TGTGCCAGCAGTCCCGAAGGGGGGACCTACTACGAGCAGTACTTC

d_gene: NA
v_gene: TRBV7-9
abundance: many
j_gene: TRBJ2-7
CDR3aa: CASSFSSGRNTYEQYF
CDR3nt: TGTGCCAGCAGCTTTTCTTCAGGGAGGAACACCTACGAGCAGTACTTC

d_gene: NA
v_gene: TRBV27
abundance: many
j_gene: TRBJ1-6
CDR3aa: CASRGGTYEYNSPLHF
CDR3nt: TGTGCCAGCCGAGGGGGAACGTACGAGTATAATTCACCCCTCCACTTT

d_gene: NA
v_gene: TRBV10-3
abundance: NA
j_gene: TRBJ1-6
CDR3aa: CAISMYGTPNYNSPLHF
CDR3nt: TGTGCCATCAGTATGTACGGGACACCCAACTATAATTCACCCCTCCACTTT

d_gene: NA
v_gene: TRBV5-8
abundance: NA
j_gene: TRBJ1-3
CDR3aa: CASSFGPTAASGNTIYF
CDR3nt: TGTGCCAGCAGCTTCGGCCCGACAGCTGCCTCTGGAAACACCATATATTTT

d_gene: TRBD2
v_gene: TRBV4-3
abundance: few
j_gene: TRBJ2-3
CDR3aa: CASSPSGESTDTQYF
CDR3nt: TGCGCCAGCAGTCCTAGCGGGGAATCCACAGATACGCAGTATTTT

d_gene: NA
v_gene: TRBV5-1
abundance: few
j_gene: TRBJ1-4
CDR3aa: CASSFGRGILFF
CDR3nt: TGCGCCAGCAGCTTTGGGAGAGGGATACTGTTTTTT

d_gene: NA
v_gene: TRBV7-3
abundance: NA
j_gene: TRBJ2-2
CDR3aa: CASRIGGNTGELFF
CDR3nt: TGTGCCAGCAGGATCGGGGGGAACACCGGGGAGCTGTTTTTT

d_gene: TRBD2
v_gene: TRBV3-1
abundance: NA
j_gene: TRBJ2-3
CDR3aa: CASSHLGTSGEGLYF
CDR3nt: TGTGCCAGCAGCCACCTCGGGACTAGCGGGGAGGGGTTGTATTTT

d_gene: TRBD2
v_gene: TRBV6-1
abundance: many
j_gene: TRBJ2-7
CDR3aa: CASGRSSGGLAYEQYF
CDR3nt: TGTGCCAGCGGACGATCTAGCGGGGGACTCGCCTACGAGCAGTACTTC

d_gene: TRBD2
v_gene: TRBV7-2
abundance: NA
j_gene: TRBJ2-3
CDR3aa: CAGSAWGGWSTDTQYF
CDR3nt: TGTGCCGGCAGCGCGTGGGGGGGGTGGAGCACAGATACGCAGTATTTT

d_gene: NA
v_gene: TRBV12-3/TRBV12-4
abundance: many
j_gene: TRBJ2-3
CDR3aa: CASSAGVVQDTQYF
CDR3nt: TGTGCCAGCAGCGCAGGGGTTGTACAAGATACGCAGTATTTT

d_gene: TRBD1
v_gene: TRBV15
abundance: NA
j_gene: TRBJ2-3
CDR3aa: CATSRATLGWDRTHTDTQYF
CDR3nt: TGTGCCACCAGCAGAGCGACCTTGGGTTGGGACAGGACACACACAGATACGCAGTATTTT

d_gene: TRBD1
v_gene: TRBV7-9
abundance: NA
j_gene: TRBJ1-2
CDR3aa: CASSPGTGGVNYGYTF
CDR3nt: TGTGCCAGCAGCCCCGGGACAGGGGGCGTCAACTATGGCTACACCTTC

d_gene: TRBD1
v_gene: TRBV20-1
abundance: many
j_gene: TRBJ1-2
CDR3aa: CSARDPGQNGYTF
CDR3nt: TGCAGTGCTAGAGATCCGGGACAGAATGGCTACACCTTC

d_gene: NA
v_gene: TRBV19
abundance: NA
j_gene: TRBJ1-5
CDR3aa: CASSIQVSNQPQHF
CDR3nt: TGTGCCAGTAGTATCCAAGTTAGCAATCAGCCCCAGCATTTT

d_gene: NA
v_gene: TRBV20-1
abundance: many
j_gene: TRBJ1-5
CDR3aa: CSAREDVNQPQHF
CDR3nt: TGCAGTGCTAGAGAGGATGTCAATCAGCCCCAGCATTTT

d_gene: NA
v_gene: TRBV2
abundance: many
j_gene: TRBJ1-4
CDR3aa: CASSEATGYNEKLFF
CDR3nt: TGTGCCAGCAGTGAAGCGACAGGATATAATGAAAAACTGTTTTTT

d_gene: TRBD2
v_gene: TRBV7-2
abundance: NA
j_gene: TRBJ2-3
CDR3aa: CASSLMASGGPDTQYF
CDR3nt: TGTGCCAGCAGCTTGATGGCTAGCGGGGGACCAGATACGCAGTATTTT

d_gene: NA
v_gene: TRBV5-6
abundance: many
j_gene: TRBJ2-5
CDR3aa: CASSERVTQETQYF
CDR3nt: TGTGCCAGCAGCGAGCGGGTCACCCAAGAGACCCAGTACTTC

d_gene: NA
v_gene: TRBV25-1
abundance: few
j_gene: TRBJ2-7
CDR3aa: CASSEARPPYEQYF
CDR3nt: TGTGCCAGCAGTGAGGCTAGACCACCCTACGAGCAGTACTTC

d_gene: NA
v_gene: TRBV7-2
abundance: many
j_gene: TRBJ2-1
CDR3aa: CASSYGAGGEQFF
CDR3nt: TGTGCCAGCAGCTACGGGGCTGGTGGTGAGCAGTTCTTC

d_gene: TRBD1
v_gene: TRBV15
abundance: few
j_gene: TRBJ1-6
CDR3aa: CATSRDFAGTGGANSPLHF
CDR3nt: TGTGCCACCAGCAGAGATTTCGCCGGGACAGGGGGCGCGAATTCACCCCTCCACTTT

d_gene: TRBD2
v_gene: TRBV20-1
abundance: few
j_gene: TRBJ2-5
CDR3aa: CSARLVAGSYQETQYF
CDR3nt: TGCAGTGCTAGACTTGTAGCGGGGTCGTACCAAGAGACCCAGTACTTC

d_gene: TRBD2
v_gene: TRBV2
abundance: many
j_gene: TRBJ2-1
CDR3aa: CASSEVTSGVDEQFF
CDR3nt: TGTGCCAGCAGTGAAGTCACTAGCGGGGTGGATGAGCAGTTCTTC

d_gene: NA
v_gene: TRBV19
abundance: NA
j_gene: TRBJ1-1
CDR3aa: CASSIGGVLMNTEAFF
CDR3nt: TGTGCCAGTAGTATAGGGGGTGTCCTCATGAACACTGAAGCTTTCTTT